The present entry profiles one TCR beta chain with its context. What it binds is unknown. The data were taken from a study of regulatory T cells in long-lasting Graves disease. The V segment lost 4 bases and the J segment 4 bases; nucleotides outside the gene matches: 2. The V gene's germline CDR1 is DFQATT and CDR2 SNEGSKA (reference sequence). The CDR3 covers 14 residues. Libraries of TCR beta came from iRepertoire HTBI primers plus Arm-PCR of CDR3 regions. From the multiplex PCR reads, TCRdb called clonotypes with MiXCR, one entry per CDR3 protein. Among hundreds of thousands of distinct CDR3 sequences, roughly 15% were seen once, and the ten largest hold 15% to 20%. General observations from the study: With a few thousand shared public clonotypes, persistent patients exceeded new patients, who shared over 950.

Time point denoted: newly diagnosed GD, antithyroid drugs for less than 3 months. The authors made the TCR library using RNA they extracted from PBMCs. The data were also submitted as part of a second study, on T cells in Graves' hyperthyroidism and ophthalmopathy.

The receptor's source is a woman in her 30s with Graves disease. V and J are TRBV20-1 and TRBJ1-6, with TRBD1 identical over 9 bases. This specimen consisted of peripheral blood mononuclear cells (PBMCs), obtained at new diagnosis, from a patient treated with antithyroid drugs. The CDR3, as DNA: TGCAGTGCTATGACAGGGGGGTATAATTCACCCCTCCACTTT. Translated, it gives CSAMTGGYNSPLHF.